A selection of T cell receptor beta chains follows, all from one sample in a study of shared clonotypes between healthy human individuals. Measured with immunoSEQ multiplex PCR; TCRdb has only the in-frame clones, and not every one. The sample includes about 1,800,000 clones, roughly 95% of them seen just once. The sample consisted of naive CD8+ T cells sorted from blood. All receptors derive from a man aged 18 to 29 in good health. CDR3s include the opening cysteine and the closing phenylalanine or tryptophan. Each record gives: clone size, V gene, J gene, D gene, CDR3 protein, CDR3 DNA. The D gene is left open where the match is weak. Only some rows state a clone size, as once, few, many or a class for expanded clones.

size: -; V: TRBV4-1; J: TRBJ2-7; D: -; CDR3: CASSRSGHPYEQYF; DNA: TGCGCCAGCAGCCGCTCGGGTCATCCCTACGAGCAGTACTTC
size: -; V: TRBV30; J: TRBJ2-5; D: TRBD1; CDR3: CAWSYRGHIVTQYF; DNA: TGTGCCTGGAGTTACAGGGGGCACATCGTGACCCAGTACTTC
size: -; V: TRBV6-5; J: TRBJ1-5; D: -; CDR3: CASSYREGGQPQHF; DNA: TGTGCCAGCAGTTACCGGGAGGGAGGGCAGCCCCAGCATTTT
size: -; V: TRBV27; J: TRBJ2-1; D: TRBD1; CDR3: CASSQQGDYNEQFF; DNA: TGTGCCAGCAGCCAACAGGGGGACTACAATGAGCAGTTCTTC
size: -; V: TRBV10-1; J: TRBJ2-5; D: TRBD2; CDR3: CASSPSGGHQETQYF; DNA: TGCGCCAGCAGTCCCAGCGGGGGCCACCAAGAGACCCAGTACTTC
size: -; V: TRBV7-2; J: TRBJ2-7; D: -; CDR3: CASSGSYSYEQYF; DNA: TGTGCCAGCAGCGGCAGCTACTCCTACGAGCAGTACTTC
size: -; V: TRBV27; J: TRBJ2-1; D: -; CDR3: CASRYYGRNNEQFF; DNA: TGTGCCAGCAGATATTACGGCAGGAACAATGAGCAGTTCTTC
size: -; V: TRBV13; J: TRBJ2-1; D: -; CDR3: CASSFGLPGISNEQFF; DNA: TGTGCCAGCAGCTTCGGTCTCCCAGGGATTAGCAATGAGCAGTTCTTC
size: -; V: TRBV11-3; J: TRBJ1-1; D: -; CDR3: CASSLAGNTEAFF; DNA: TGTGCCAGCAGCTTAGCGGGGAACACTGAAGCTTTCTTT
size: -; V: TRBV6-1; J: TRBJ1-4; D: -; CDR3: CASSESYSNEKLFF; DNA: TGTGCCAGCAGTGAAAGCTACTCTAATGAAAAACTGTTTTTT
size: few; V: TRBV19; J: TRBJ1-2; D: -; CDR3: CASYFGVYTF; DNA: TGTGCCAGTTATTTCGGAGTATACACCTTC
size: -; V: TRBV7-8; J: TRBJ1-5; D: -; CDR3: CASRIGWPQHF; DNA: TGTGCCAGCAGAATCGGATGGCCCCAGCATTTT
size: -; V: TRBV28; J: TRBJ2-1; D: TRBD2; CDR3: CASSRGGAQIF; DNA: TGTGCCAGCAGCCGCGGGGGGGCCCAGATCTTC
size: -; V: TRBV7-8; J: TRBJ2-7; D: -; CDR3: CASSESPGQNYEQYF; DNA: TGTGCCAGCAGCGAAAGCCCCGGACAGAACTACGAGCAGTACTTC
size: -; V: TRBV6-6; J: TRBJ1-1; D: -; CDR3: CASSYDSYTEAFF; DNA: TGTGCCAGCAGCTATGACAGTTACACTGAAGCTTTCTTT
size: -; V: TRBV2; J: TRBJ2-3; D: TRBD2; CDR3: CASKYPTSGGTDTQYF; DNA: TGTGCCAGCAAATATCCGACTAGCGGGGGGACAGATACGCAGTATTTT
size: -; V: TRBV7-2; J: TRBJ2-3; D: -; CDR3: CASTSPDRYTDTQYF; DNA: TGTGCCAGCACAAGCCCCGACAGATACACAGATACGCAGTATTTT